This T cell receptor beta chain originates from a study of memory CD4+ T cells and cytomegalovirus serostatus. Turning to the study itself: Donors were healthy Belgian adults, several CMV seropositive and approximately 23 seronegative.

As regards this clone: Its target is unknown.

Single viable CD3+CD4+CD8-CD45RO+ cells were sorted as the memory CD4+ T cells. CMV serostatus came from serum IgG against pp150, pp28, p38, p52. Assay: immunoSEQ multiplex PCR; the TCRdb copy retains only in-frame clones and omits some. The sample has 58,000 or so clones, about 80% seen once; the top ten hold 2.6%. Findings of the study overall: The CMV-associated TCR signature appears largely within the CD4+ memory repertoire. CMV serostatus prediction reached median AUC about 0.96, or 0.93 with US-trained model.

The CDR3 sequence is 15 residues long. The V and J ends lost 6 bases and 0 bases respectively, with 12 bases between them. Germline lookup yields CDR1 SNHLY and CDR2 FYNNEI. The sample was memory CD4+ T cells from blood. The TCR originated in an adult in good health and CMV-seropositive. The chain uses TRBV2 and TRBJ1-5; weak D call: TRBD1 (5 bases). CDR3 sequence (DNA): TGTGCCAGCAGACAACAGGTCTATAGCAATCAGCCCCAGCATTTT. It translates to CASRQQVYSNQPQHF.